This T cell receptor (beta chain) stems from a study of OX40 agonist ivuxolimab in advanced cancers. The overall study: Ivuxolimab, an agonist antibody against OX40 (CD134), was given to patients. Findings and caveats of the study: At 0.1 to 3.0 mg/kg and by week 6, clonal expansion occurred in CD4+ and CD8+ blood T cells.

A note on this clone: Its specificity is unknown.

Sequencing used immunoSEQ multiplex PCR; TCRdb keeps in-frame clones, though not all of them. This sample carries tens of thousands of clones, 90% to 95% of them seen once, and the ten largest clones take approximately 25%. The V gene's germline CDR1 is SGHVS and CDR2 FNYEAQ. V was pared by 5 bases and J by 3 bases, with 5 bases between. The CDR3 has 12 residues. The chain has TRBV7-6 and TRBJ1-5; D not resolved. The TCR was taken from an adult with an advanced solid tumor such as melanoma, head and neck, liver or kidney cancer. This sample comprised CD4+ or CD8+ T cells sorted from blood, obtained in a trial of the OX40 agonist ivuxolimab. CDR3 nucleotide sequence: TGTGCCAGCAGCCAGTACAATCAGCCCCAGCATTTT. It encodes CASSQYNQPQHF.